One T cell receptor (beta chain) is described in this entry. The antigen is not known. Primers included in the PCR were 60 Vbeta and 13 Jbeta primers. The assay was immunoSEQ multiplex PCR, and TCRdb's table has in-frame clones only and misses some. This sample yields approximately 37,000 clones, of which 70% to 75% are seen a single time; over 5.5% belongs to the top ten. The data were obtained in a study of cytomegalovirus exposure and HLA in healthy donors. The CDR3 length is 16 residues. Germline assignment: CDR1 SGHTS and CDR2 YDEGEE. V was pared by 0 bases and J by 5 bases, with 17 bases between. Study-wide findings and caveats: Overall, under 200 TCR beta chains were annotated as cytomegalovirus-associated. Other equally common chains were less clonally expanded than HLA-associated TCR beta chains, a later analysis showed.

This TCR came from a man aged 25 to 40 in good health and CMV-seronegative. This sequence joins TRBV5-8 and TRBJ1-2, with D possibly being TRBD1 (6 bases). Sample: PBMCs. The CDR3 protein is CASSLAGAGDIYGYTF. The CDR3 DNA follows: TGTGCCAGCAGCTTGGCCGGGGCAGGGGACATATATGGCTACACCTTC. Using reference TRBV5-8 and TRBJ1-2 for the parts outside the CDR3, the full variable domain is EAGVTQSPTHLIKTRGQQATLRCSPISGHTSVYWYQQALGLGLQFLLWYDEGEERNRGNFPPRFSGRQFPNYSSELNVNALELEDSALYLCASSLAGAGDIYGYTFGSGTRLTVV.